This passage covers 27 T cell receptor beta chains from one sample sequenced in a study of blood T cell repertoires in COVID-19. Measured with immunoSEQ multiplex PCR; TCRdb has only the in-frame clones, and not every one. The table records about 45,000 clones, roughly 80% of them present only once. Specimen: peripheral blood. The receptors shown here come from a human donor in a cohort sampled during active COVID-19.

V and J are TRBV4-1 and TRBJ1-2, with 7 bases identical to TRBD1. V was pared by 2 bases and J by 2 bases, with 2 bases of the junction left unmatched. Germline V lookup: CDR1 MGHRA, CDR2 YSYEKL. This CDR3 spans 14 amino acids. CDR3 residues: CASSQTQGNYGYTF. The CDR3 region has the DNA TGCGCCAGCAGCCAAACACAGGGGAACTATGGCTACACCTTC.

As DNA, the CDR3 is TGTGCCAGCAGTTTCCAGGACAGGGCCAACGAGCAGTACTTC. This gives the protein CASSFQDRANEQYF. The chain links TRBV28 to TRBJ2-7; TRBD1 agrees at 8 bases. Germline CDR1 MDHEN, CDR2 SYDVKM. J gave up 5 bases and V 3 bases, and 6 bases lay outside the gene matches. This CDR3 comprises 14 residues.

The chain recombines TRBV10-3 with TRBJ1-5; weak D call: TRBD1 (6 bases). The CDR3 sequence is 14 residues long. Germline CDR1 is ENHRY and CDR2 is SYGVKD. V lost 6 bases, J lost 3 bases, and 12 bases lay in between. The CDR3, as DNA: TGTGCCATCAGAGGGGGTAGAGACAATCAGCCCCAGCATTTT. Its protein is CAIRGGRDNQPQHF.

This clone has more than one count but fewer than ten. V gene TRBV2 combines with J gene TRBJ1-2; TRBD1 agrees at 7 bases. Trimming at V came to 3 bases and at J to 5 bases, leaving 21 bases not matched to a gene. CDR1 and CDR2 (germline): SNHLY, FYNNEI. The CDR3 runs 19 residues. Here the CDR3 DNA reads TGTGCCAGCAGTGAGGGTCCCCCCGGGACAGCGAACCAAAATTATGGCTACACCTTC. Translated: CASSEGPPGTANQNYGYTF.

V is TRBV10-3 and J is TRBJ1-2, with TRBD1 matching 7 bases. CDR1 and CDR2 (germline): ENHRY, SYGVKD. V shed 7 bases and J 5 bases; nucleotides not matched to a gene: 7. The CDR3 sequence is 13 residues long. CDR3 protein: CAIKGGEGYGYTF. The CDR3 DNA reads as TGTGCCATCAAAGGGGGCGAAGGTTATGGCTACACCTTC.

The V gene is TRBV2, the J gene TRBJ2-7; D is possibly TRBD2 (6 bases). V lost 10 bases to trimming and J lost 3 bases, with 19 bases between them. CDR3 length: 14 residues. Germline V gene data show CDR1 as SNHLY and CDR2 as FYNNEI. CDR3 protein: CATYSRRGLYEQYF. CDR3 in DNA: TGTGCCACCTACTCACGGCGGGGACTCTACGAGCAGTACTTC.

The chain couples TRBV7-6 to TRBJ2-5; 8 bases agree with TRBD2. The germline V gene has CDR1 SGHVS and CDR2 FNYEAQ. The trim removed 5 bases at V and 2 bases at J, leaving 10 bases unmatched. The CDR3 loop spans 16 amino acids. The DNA for the CDR3 is TGTGCCAGCAGCGCCGGTGGTGTAGCGGGACAAGAGACCCAGTACTTC. Its translation is CASSAGGVAGQETQYF.

The rearrangement joins TRBV21-1 to TRBJ2-2; the table's TRBD2 call for D was not verified on the DNA. TRBV21-1 has pseudogene status. The CDR3 has 16 amino acids. CDR3 DNA sequence: TGTGCCAGCAGCAAAAGACTAGCGGGGGGCAACGGGGAGCTGTTTTTT. This gives the protein CASSKRLAGGNGELFF.

For the CDR3, the DNA is TGTGCCAGTAGCATGCGGGTTGAAAAACTGTTTTTT. Translating it yields CASSMRVEKLFF. The chain has TRBV19 and TRBJ1-4, with D hard to call. The CDR3 length is 12 residues. Deletions cut 6 bases from V and 7 bases from J, with 9 bases between. Per the germline V gene, CDR1 is LNHDA and CDR2 is SQIVND (reference sequence).

The count of this clone is one. The chain recombines TRBV29-1 with TRBJ2-5; no clear D. Per germline, CDR1 SQVTM and CDR2 ANQGSEA. The CDR3 runs 10 residues. The germline V and J ends were trimmed by 6 bases and 7 bases, with 9 bases remaining between them. CDR3 coding DNA: TGCAGCGTGTTGGTGGCGACCCAGTACTTC. This encodes CSVLVATQYF.

Only a few counts were recorded for this clone. The chain links TRBV13 to TRBJ2-2, with D maybe TRBD2 (6 bases). Germline loops: CDR1 PRHDT, CDR2 FYEKMQ (reference sequence). The CDR3 is made up of 18 amino acids. The germline V and J ends were trimmed by 4 bases and 4 bases, with 22 bases remaining between them. The CDR3 DNA follows: TGTGCCAGCAGCTACTTAGGGCCGGGACTGGGAGGCACCGGGGAGCTGTTTTTT. Translated, it gives CASSYLGPGLGGTGELFF.

The DNA of the CDR3 is TGTGCCAGCAGCGTCAGTAGCAATCAGCCCCAGCATTTT. It translates to CASSVSSNQPQHF. V usage is TRBV9 and J usage is TRBJ1-5; D uncertain. The CDR3 is 13 amino acids. V was cut by 2 bases and J by 0 bases, with 3 bases left in between. Germline V CDR1 and CDR2: SGDLS, YYNGEE.

The genes are TRBV5-1 and TRBJ1-2; a weak D match, TRBD1 (6 bases). The germline V and J ends were trimmed by 4 bases and 13 bases, with 17 bases remaining between them. The CDR3 runs 12 residues. CDR1 SGHRS and CDR2 YFSETQ come from the germline V gene. CDR3 sequence (DNA): TGCGCCAGCAGCCCCGAGGGGGGGCAGACCACCTTC. It encodes CASSPEGGQTTF.

The V gene is TRBV5-1, the J gene TRBJ2-7; TRBD1 aligns across 10 bases. Germline CDR1 is SGHRS and CDR2 is YFSETQ. V trimming: 0 bases; J trimming: 3 bases; junction bases outside the gene matches: 3. The CDR3 loop spans 15 amino acids. The CDR3 bases are TGCGCCAGCAGCTTGGGGGGGACAGGGGTCTACGAGCAGTACTTC. It translates to CASSLGGTGVYEQYF.

This chain uses TRBV5-1 with TRBJ2-3, with 9 bases lining up with TRBD2. The germline gives CDR1 SGHRS, CDR2 YFSETQ. The V segment lost 0 bases and the J segment 1 base; nucleotides outside the gene matches: 9. The CDR3 extends over 18 amino acids. The CDR3 DNA is TGCGCCAGCAGCTTGGCGACTAGCGGAGCCCAGGGCACAGATACGCAGTATTTT. This encodes CASSLATSGAQGTDTQYF.

CDR3 residues: CASSVGGTSSYNEQFF. The CDR3 DNA reads TGTGCCAGCAGCGTGGGAGGGACTAGCTCCTACAATGAGCAGTTCTTC. The chain has TRBV9 and TRBJ2-1; the match to TRBD2 covers 8 bases. This CDR3 spans 16 amino acids. The J segment lost 0 bases and the V segment lost 2 bases, leaving 4 bases of the junction unmatched. Germline CDR1 and CDR2: SGDLS and YYNGEE. The entire variable domain, with the rest obtained from reference TRBV9 and TRBJ2-1, is as follows: DSGVTQTPKHLITATGQRVTLRCSPRSGDLSVYWYQQSLDQGLQFLIQYYNGEERAKGNILERFSAQQFPDLHSELNLSSLELGDSALYFCASSVGGTSSYNEQFFGPGTRLTVL.

The CDR3 nucleotides are TGTGCCTGGAGTGTACCAGCGGGAGCCTACAATGAGCAGTTCTTC. Protein sequence: CAWSVPAGAYNEQFF. This sequence joins TRBV30 and TRBJ2-1, with 8 bases aligning to TRBD2. The germline V gene has CDR1 GTSNPN and CDR2 SVGIG (reference sequence). Trimming at V came to 0 bases and at J to 2 bases, leaving 3 bases not matched to a gene. The CDR3 loop spans 15 amino acids.

This chain joins TRBV30 and TRBJ1-5; TRBD1 matches 9 bases. Germline V gene sequence: CDR1 GTSNPN, CDR2 SVGIG (reference sequence). The CDR3 extends over 13 amino acids. With 3 bases clipped from V and 4 bases from J, the junction kept 1 base outside the gene matches. CDR3 in DNA: TGTGCCTGGAGCGGGACAGGGAATCAGCCCCAGCATTTT. Translating it yields CAWSGTGNQPQHF.

The rearrangement uses TRBV2 and TRBJ1-1, with D unresolved. Trimming left V 7 bases short and J 4 bases short, with 13 bases between. The CDR3 is made up of 13 amino acids. Germline CDR1 SNHLY, CDR2 FYNNEI. The CDR3 sequence: CASITESITEAFF. CDR3 in DNA: TGTGCCAGCATTACAGAAAGTATCACTGAAGCTTTCTTT.

The chain recombines TRBV28 with TRBJ1-2; D perhaps matches TRBD1 (6 bases). Trimming cost V 3 bases and J 4 bases, with 12 bases left between them. Germline V gene data show CDR1 as MDHEN and CDR2 as SYDVKM. CDR3 size: 14 residues. The CDR3 region is CASSFREGGYGYTF. The CDR3 nucleotides are TGTGCCAGCAGTTTTCGGGAAGGGGGCTATGGCTACACCTTC.

The chain joins TRBV7-2 to TRBJ2-5; D is possibly TRBD1 (6 bases). This CDR3 is 16 amino acids long. Germline CDR1 SGHTA, CDR2 FQGNSA. The germline V and J ends were trimmed by 7 bases and 2 bases, with 20 bases remaining between them. In DNA form, the CDR3 reads TGTGCCAGCACCTATGGGTGGACAGCGATTCAAGAGACCCAGTACTTC. This gives the protein CASTYGWTAIQETQYF.

The V gene is TRBV5-1, the J gene TRBJ1-2; D call uncertain. The CDR3 consists of 14 residues. With 5 bases removed from V and 0 bases from J, the gap between germline ends came to 11 bases. Per germline, CDR1 SGHRS and CDR2 YFSETQ. Written as DNA, the CDR3 is TGCGCCAGCAGGACTGCTGGAGCTAACTATGGCTACACCTTC. This sequence encodes CASRTAGANYGYTF.

The chain is built from TRBV18 and TRBJ2-1; 7 nucleotides align to TRBD1. This CDR3 is 14 amino acids long. The V and J ends lost 3 bases and 6 bases, in that order; junction bases with no gene match: 5. Germline lookup yields CDR1 KGHSH and CDR2 LQKENI. The CDR3 is CASSPLDRSNEQFF. The CDR3, as DNA: TGTGCCAGCTCACCCTTGGACAGGTCCAATGAGCAGTTCTTC.

This chain links TRBV7-9 with TRBJ2-1; TRBD2 agrees at 9 bases. Losses at the gene ends were 5 bases for V and 4 bases for J; bases not matched to a gene: 9. In germline, CDR1 is SEHNR, CDR2 FQNEAQ (reference sequence). This CDR3 has 16 residues. CDR3: CASSQLTSGPYNEQFF. In nucleotides, the CDR3 is TGTGCCAGCAGCCAGCTGACTAGCGGACCTTACAATGAGCAGTTCTTC.

This clone was recorded only once. The chain couples TRBV5-1 to TRBJ2-7; a possible D gene is TRBD2 (5 bases). Trimming took 7 bases from V and 7 from J, leaving 27 bases between them. The CDR3 has 16 amino acids. Per the germline V gene, CDR1 is SGHRS and CDR2 is YFSETQ. The CDR3 sequence: CASQQGLEDHRREQYF. CDR3 nucleotide sequence: TGCGCCAGCCAGCAAGGGCTGGAGGACCATCGTAGGGAGCAGTACTTC.

V usage is TRBV7-9 and J usage is TRBJ2-3; D possibly corresponds to TRBD2 (6 bases). The germline CDR1 and CDR2 sequences are SEHNR and FQNEAQ (reference sequence). Deletions cut 2 bases from V and 4 bases from J, with 13 bases between. The CDR3 has 15 amino acids. The CDR3 nucleotides are TGTGCCAGCAGCTTATGGGAGGTAATGGCAGATACGCAGTATTTT. Its protein product is CASSLWEVMADTQYF. The full variable domain, in which reference TRBV7-9 and TRBJ2-3 provide the parts outside the CDR3, is DTGVSQNPRHKITKRGQNVTFRCDPISEHNRLYWYRQTLGQGPEFLTYFQNEAQLEKSRLLSDRFSAERPKGSFSTLEIQRTEQGDSAMYLCASSLWEVMADTQYFGPGTRLTVL.

The chain joins TRBV10-3 to TRBJ2-5; 12 positions agree with TRBD1. This CDR3 comprises 16 residues. Germline trimming cut 2 bases from V and 2 bases from J; bases unmatched to any gene: 3. Germline V gives CDR1 ENHRY, CDR2 SYGVKD. CDR3 in amino acids: CAISERDRGRQETQYF. DNA for the CDR3: TGTGCCATCAGTGAGAGGGACAGGGGGCGACAAGAGACCCAGTACTTC.